These 28 T cell receptor beta chains came from one sample sequenced in a study of cytomegalovirus exposure and HLA in healthy donors. Assay used: immunoSEQ multiplex PCR; TCRdb lists only in-frame clones, some missing. Among approximately 120,000 clones, roughly 89% were seen once, and the ten largest hold under 2%. Source material: PBMCs. These receptors came from a woman aged 18 to 35 in good health and CMV-seronegative.

CDR3 sequence: CASSLLTGRGGIQYF. As DNA, the CDR3 is TGTGCCAGCAGCTTGCTTACCGGGAGGGGTGGGATTCAGTACTTC. The J gene is TRBJ2-4, the V gene TRBV5-5, with 8 bases matching TRBD2. CDR3 length: 15 residues. After removal of 1 base from V and 10 bases from J, the junction contained 10 bases not matched to a gene. Germline CDR1 SGHKS, CDR2 YYEKEE (reference sequence).

The rearrangement uses TRBV28 and TRBJ2-1; 9 nucleotides line up with TRBD2. V gave up 8 bases and J gave up 8 bases; unmatched junction bases: 4. This CDR3 region has 12 residues. In germline, CDR1 is MDHEN, CDR2 SYDVKM. The CDR3 bases are TGTGCCAGCGGGACTAGCTTACATGAGCAGTTCTTC. The encoded protein is CASGTSLHEQFF.

This chain connects TRBV7-3 to TRBJ2-1, with a weak D call TRBD2 (6 bases). The CDR3 is 20 residues long. Looked up from germline, CDR1 is SGHTA and CDR2 is FQGTGA. V shed 1 base and J shed 7 bases, with 29 bases lying between them. The CDR3 loop reads CASSLRALPGVGILRNEQFF. CDR3 nucleotides: TGTGCCAGCAGCTTAAGGGCCCTACCGGGAGTCGGGATATTGAGGAATGAGCAGTTCTTC. Full variable domain (outside the CDR3, taken from reference TRBV7-3 and TRBJ2-1): GAGVSQTPSNKVTEKGKYVELRCDPISGHTALYWYRQSLGQGPEFLIYFQGTGAADDSGLPNDRFFAVRPEGSVSTLKIQRTERGDSAVYLCASSLRALPGVGILRNEQFFGPGTRLTVL.

The J gene is TRBJ1-1, the V gene TRBV6-6; TRBD1 might be the D (6 bases). Deletions cut 10 bases from V and 3 bases from J, with 21 bases between. Germline CDR1 reads MNHNY; CDR2 reads SVGAGI (reference sequence). This CDR3 comprises 15 residues. CDR3 loop: CAIMWVQGSHTEAFF. CDR3 DNA: TGTGCCATCATGTGGGTACAGGGTTCTCACACTGAAGCTTTCTTT.

The chain links TRBV7-2 to TRBJ2-5; weak D call: TRBD1 (5 bases). This CDR3 comprises 18 residues. Germline lookup yields CDR1 SGHTA and CDR2 FQGNSA. Trimming pared 4 bases from V and 2 bases from J, leaving 23 bases between. The CDR3 region is CASSSSKSSRVVQETQYF. CDR3 nucleotides: TGTGCCAGCAGCTCCTCTAAATCCAGCAGGGTAGTACAAGAGACCCAGTACTTC.

The V gene is TRBV6-1, the J gene TRBJ1-2; 7 bases align to TRBD1. The CDR3 runs to 13 residues. The V gene's germline CDR1 is MNHNS and CDR2 SASEGT. Losses at the gene ends were 8 bases for V and 7 bases for J; bases not matched to a gene: 10. The DNA for the CDR3 is TGTGCCAGCCGGGAGGGGGCTTATAGTGGCTACACCTTC. Translated: CASREGAYSGYTF.

The CDR3 sequence is CASEGTTINSPLHF. In DNA, the CDR3 is TGTGCCAGCGAAGGGACAACAATTAATTCACCCCTCCACTTT. V is TRBV6-5 and J is TRBJ1-6; D might be TRBD1 (6 bases). This CDR3 has 14 amino acids. CDR1 and CDR2 (germline): MNHEY, SVGAGI. Trimming stripped 8 bases from V and 6 bases from J, with 14 bases between.

The J gene is TRBJ2-1, the V gene TRBV5-1; D possibly corresponds to TRBD2 (6 bases). Germline CDR1 is SGHRS and CDR2 is YFSETQ. The V end lost 3 bases, the J end lost 9 bases, and 10 bases lay between the germline ends. The CDR3 has 12 residues. The CDR3 reads CASSSQGGEQFF. CDR3 coding DNA: TGCGCCAGCAGCTCCCAGGGAGGTGAGCAGTTCTTC.

The chain employs TRBV5-1 and TRBJ1-1; 9 bases are a match to TRBD1. The CDR3 length is 15 residues. The germline gives CDR1 SGHRS, CDR2 YFSETQ. The V gene end was trimmed by 4 bases and the J gene end by 1 base; junction bases not matched to a gene: 5. The CDR3 DNA follows: TGCGCCAGCAGCGCAGGACAGGGGACGAACACTGAAGCTTTCTTT. This translates into CASSAGQGTNTEAFF. Based on the CDR3 plus reference TRBV5-1 and TRBJ1-1, the full variable domain is KAGVTQTPRYLIKTRGQQVTLSCSPISGHRSVSWYQQTPGQGLQFLFEYFSETQRNKGNFPGRFSGRQFSNSRSEMNVSTLELGDSALYLCASSAGQGTNTEAFFGQGTRLTVV.

The chain couples TRBV28 to TRBJ2-5, with TRBD2 as a possible D gene (6 bases). The V gene's germline CDR1 is MDHEN and CDR2 SYDVKM. V shed 4 bases and J shed 2 bases, with 17 bases lying between them. The CDR3 is 16 residues long. The DNA for the CDR3 is TGTGCCAGCAGTTCATCTAGCGAACCGCGTCAAGAGACCCAGTACTTC. Translating it yields CASSSSSEPRQETQYF. Combining the CDR3 with reference TRBV28 and TRBJ2-5 gives the whole variable domain DVKVTQSSRYLVKRTGEKVFLECVQDMDHENMFWYRQDPGLGLRLIYFSYDVKMKEKGDIPEGYSVSREKKERFSLILESASTNQTSMYLCASSSSSEPRQETQYFGPGTRLLVL.

The chain recombines TRBV7-2 with TRBJ1-2, with TRBD1 matching over 9 bases. From germline, CDR1 is SGHTA and CDR2 FQGNSA. The CDR3 has 14 residues. Trimming cost V 5 bases and J 10 bases; bases outside gene matches: 11. CDR3: CASSPGTGLWDYTF. CDR3 coding DNA: TGTGCCAGCAGCCCGGGGACAGGGCTATGGGACTACACCTTC.

The chain links TRBV5-1 to TRBJ2-4, with TRBD2 matching over 9 bases. V lost 5 bases, J lost 0 bases, and 12 bases stayed unmatched. This CDR3 contains 18 residues. The germline CDR1 and CDR2 sequences are SGHRS and YFSETQ. CDR3: CASSDGTSSALAKNIQYF. DNA for the CDR3: TGCGCCAGCAGTGATGGGACTAGCTCCGCTCTAGCCAAAAACATTCAGTACTTC.

The rearrangement joins TRBV5-1 to TRBJ2-2; D is possibly TRBD1 (5 bases). This CDR3 has 13 residues. Germline CDR1 reads SGHRS; CDR2 reads YFSETQ. Between the trimmed V and J ends, which lost 4 bases and 5 bases, there was a span of 9 bases. CDR3 region: CASSKQETGELFF. The CDR3 DNA is TGCGCCAGCAGCAAACAGGAAACCGGGGAGCTGTTTTTT.

The chain combines TRBV6-6 with TRBJ2-3; possible D gene TRBD2, 5 bases. The CDR3 runs to 14 residues. V dropped 6 bases and J dropped 4 bases, with 14 bases sitting between them. Germline values: CDR1 MNHNY, CDR2 SVGAGI (reference sequence). DNA of the CDR3: TGTGCCAGCAGCCAGAGAGGGTGGCCAGATACGCAGTATTTT. Its protein is CASSQRGWPDTQYF.

The rearrangement links TRBV30 to TRBJ2-7; 8 nucleotides align to TRBD2. J gave up 5 bases and V 5 bases, and 8 bases lay outside the gene matches. Germline V gene lookup returns CDR1 GTSNPN and CDR2 SVGIG (reference sequence). This CDR3 has 13 residues. The CDR3 coding sequence is TGTGCCTGGTCAGCGGGAGTCCCACACGAGCAGTACTTC. It codes for CAWSAGVPHEQYF.

The chain is built from TRBV5-5 and TRBJ2-7; 8 bases agree with TRBD2. V lost 4 bases, J lost 5 bases, and 11 bases stayed unmatched. Germline V CDR1 and CDR2: SGHKS, YYEKEE (reference sequence). CDR3 length: 15 residues. Here the CDR3 DNA reads TGTGCCAGCAGCCCCGGGGGGGTAAAGGATGACGAGCAGTACTTC. Translating gives CASSPGGVKDDEQYF.

Comment on this clone: Distinct nucleotide sequences in the sample also encode this CDR3. The chain carries TRBV25-1 and TRBJ2-7; maybe TRBD1 (7 bases). Per the germline V gene, CDR1 is MGHDK and CDR2 is SYGVNS. V was pared by 8 bases and J by 2 bases, with 13 bases between. This CDR3 has 13 amino acids. DNA for the CDR3: TGTGCCAGCGGAGGGACAGTCACCTACGAGCAGTACTTC. Protein sequence: CASGGTVTYEQYF.

The V call is TRBV10-1, the J call TRBJ2-3; D call uncertain. Trimming removed 8 bases from V and 5 bases from J, with 11 bases in between. The CDR3 is 12 amino acids. Germline V gene lookup returns CDR1 WNHNN and CDR2 SYGVQD (reference sequence). CDR3 nucleotide sequence: TGCGCCAGCGGAGTAGAGCGAGATACGCAGTATTTT. Amino acid sequence: CASGVERDTQYF.

The chain couples TRBV13 to TRBJ1-1; D remains ambiguous. The germline V gene has CDR1 PRHDT and CDR2 FYEKMQ (reference sequence). V was pared by 3 bases and J by 0 bases, with 8 bases between. The CDR3 is made up of 14 amino acids. The CDR3 region has the DNA TGTGCCAGCAGCTTCCTCAGAATGAACACTGAAGCTTTCTTT. It yields the protein CASSFLRMNTEAFF.

The rearrangement uses TRBV18 and TRBJ1-3; D is possibly TRBD1 (6 bases). Germline CDR1 is KGHSH and CDR2 is LQKENI. V was pared by 2 bases and J by 0 bases, with 11 bases between. This CDR3 has 16 amino acids. CDR3 nucleotides: TGTGCCAGCTCACCAGAGCAGGGGAACTCTGGAAACACCATATATTTT. Encoded protein: CASSPEQGNSGNTIYF.

The V gene is TRBV4-1, the J gene TRBJ2-1, with a possible D match to TRBD2 (6 bases). From germline, CDR1 is MGHRA and CDR2 YSYEKL. The V end lost 0 bases, the J end lost 7 bases, and 16 bases lay between the germline ends. CDR3 length equals 16 residues. In DNA, the CDR3 is TGCGCCAGCAGCCAAGATAGGGACTGGACTAAGAATGAGCAGTTCTTC. Its translation: CASSQDRDWTKNEQFF.

The chain employs TRBV18 and TRBJ2-7; 7 bases align to TRBD1. The V gene's germline CDR1 is KGHSH and CDR2 LQKENI. The CDR3 runs 18 residues. V gave up 3 bases and J gave up 0 bases; unmatched junction bases: 14. The CDR3, as DNA: TGTGCCAGCTCACCCAGGCCCGGACAGGCTTCGAGCTCCTACGAGCAGTACTTC. Amino acids: CASSPRPGQASSSYEQYF.

The gene calls are TRBV5-8 and TRBJ2-1; TRBD1 matches 10 bases. The V and J ends lost 2 bases and 4 bases, in that order; junction bases with no gene match: 3. This CDR3 has 15 residues. Per the germline V gene, CDR1 is SGHTS and CDR2 is YDEGEE. This CDR3 is CASSFGTGVYNEQFF. For the CDR3, the DNA is TGTGCCAGCAGCTTCGGGACAGGGGTATACAATGAGCAGTTCTTC. The full variable domain, rest sourced from reference TRBV5-8 and TRBJ2-1, is EAGVTQSPTHLIKTRGQQATLRCSPISGHTSVYWYQQALGLGLQFLLWYDEGEERNRGNFPPRFSGRQFPNYSSELNVNALELEDSALYLCASSFGTGVYNEQFFGPGTRLTVL.

V gene TRBV6-5 combines with J gene TRBJ1-4; 8 bases are a match to TRBD1. Germline values: CDR1 MNHEY, CDR2 SVGAGI. CDR3 length: 14 residues. The trim removed 7 bases at V and 7 bases at J, leaving 8 bases unmatched. The CDR3 DNA reads as TGTGCCAGCAAGGACAGGGTATTTTCTGAAAAACTGTTTTTT. It codes for CASKDRVFSEKLFF.

This clone was counted a single time. This rearrangement joins TRBV2 to TRBJ1-5; 8 positions match TRBD1. The CDR3 runs to 13 residues. CDR1 and CDR2 (germline): SNHLY, FYNNEI. V trimming: 3 bases; J trimming: 5 bases; junction bases outside the gene matches: 0. The CDR3 bases are TGTGCCAGCAGTGAGACAGGGGATCAGCCCCAGCATTTT. Protein: CASSETGDQPQHF.

The chain joins TRBV29-1 to TRBJ2-7, with D uncertain. CDR3 size: 12 residues. V lost 7 bases and J 0 bases, leaving 10 bases between the germline ends. Germline CDR1 SQVTM, CDR2 ANQGSEA. The CDR3 DNA reads TGCAGCGCTGTGGTGAGCTCCTACGAGCAGTACTTC. This codes for CSAVVSSYEQYF.

This clone was recorded only once. This chain connects TRBV5-1 to TRBJ2-1; TRBD1 aligns across 8 bases. Per the germline V gene, CDR1 is SGHRS and CDR2 is YFSETQ. The CDR3 is made up of 20 amino acids. Trimming took 4 bases from V and 10 from J; bases not matched to a gene: 28. The CDR3 reads CASSRWGQAAESLRDREQFF. CDR3 sequence (DNA): TGCGCCAGCAGCCGATGGGGACAGGCGGCCGAATCGCTCCGGGACAGAGAGCAGTTCTTC.

The V and J genes are TRBV19 and TRBJ1-5; 10 nucleotides align to TRBD1. The CDR3 totals 15 residues. Germline V gene lookup returns CDR1 LNHDA and CDR2 SQIVND (reference sequence). V lost 1 base, J lost 7 bases, and 4 bases stayed unmatched. CDR3 sequence: CASSIVETGGQPQHF. The CDR3 region has the DNA TGTGCCAGTAGTATAGTAGAGACAGGGGGCCAGCCCCAGCATTTT.